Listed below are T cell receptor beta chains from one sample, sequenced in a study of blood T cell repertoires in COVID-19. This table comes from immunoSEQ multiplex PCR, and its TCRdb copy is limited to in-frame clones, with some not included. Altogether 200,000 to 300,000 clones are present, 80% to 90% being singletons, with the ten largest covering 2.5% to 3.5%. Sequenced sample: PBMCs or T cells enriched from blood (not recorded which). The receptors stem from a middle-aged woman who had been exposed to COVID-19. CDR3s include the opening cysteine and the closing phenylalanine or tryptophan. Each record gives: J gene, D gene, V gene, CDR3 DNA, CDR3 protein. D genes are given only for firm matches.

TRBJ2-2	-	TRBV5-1	TGTGCCAGCAGCTATAGGGACTCTCTTATCCCCGGGGAGCTGTTTTTT	CASSYRDSLIPGELFF
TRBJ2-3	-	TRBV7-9	TGTGCCAGCAGCTTAGTGCCTAGCGGCACAGATACGCAGTATTTT	CASSLVPSGTDTQYF
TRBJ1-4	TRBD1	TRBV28	TGTGCCAGCAGTTTATCCGGGACAGGGGGGAAACTGTTTTTT	CASSLSGTGGKLFF
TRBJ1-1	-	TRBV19	TGTGCCAGTAGTATGCGGGGTTTGAGTCGGACTGAAGCTTTCTTT	CASSMRGLSRTEAFF
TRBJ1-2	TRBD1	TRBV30	TGTGCCTGGAGTCTGACCGGGACAGATAACAGCTACACCTTC	CAWSLTGTDNSYTF
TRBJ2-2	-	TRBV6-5	TGTGCCAGCAGTTACTCCCCAGACACCGGGGAGCTGTTTTTT	CASSYSPDTGELFF
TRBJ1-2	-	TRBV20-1	TGCAGTGCTAGTGAAGCAGGGAACTATGGCTACACCTTC	CSASEAGNYGYTF
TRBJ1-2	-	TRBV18	TGTGCCAGCTCACCCGAAAAGGGGTATGGCTACACCTTC	CASSPEKGYGYTF
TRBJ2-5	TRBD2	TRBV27	TGTGCCAGCCGGTCGGGGGAGGGGTCCCGGGAGACCCAGTACTTC	CASRSGEGSRETQYF
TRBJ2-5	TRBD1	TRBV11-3	TGTGCCAGCAGCCCCAACACAGGGGGCAGGGAGACCCAGTACTTC	CASSPNTGGRETQYF
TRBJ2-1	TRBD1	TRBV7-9	TGTGCCAGCAGCTTGGCAGGGGGAGTCGATGAGCAGTTCTTC	CASSLAGGVDEQFF
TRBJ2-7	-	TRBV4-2	TGTGCCAGCAGCCAGGAGATGGACAGTTCCTACGAGCAGTACTTC	CASSQEMDSSYEQYF